These 23 T cell receptor beta chains came from one sample sequenced in a study of Graves' ophthalmopathy and Graves' hyperthyroidism. RNA transcripts provided the template for amplifying TCR beta CDR3 regions. HTBI primers were employed in first-round RT-PCR, then a second-round multiplex PCR followed. TCRdb re-analysed the multiplex PCR reads in MiXCR, keeping a single row per CDR3 protein. This sample has 200,000 to 250,000 distinct CDR3 sequences, with around 50% found just once. Sequencing was performed on peripheral blood. All receptors derive from an adult man with Graves' ophthalmopathy.

The rearrangement joins TRBV12-3 or TRBV12-4 to TRBJ1-5; D is possibly TRBD1 (5 bases). The CDR3 totals 14 residues. V was clipped by 5 bases and J by 0 bases, with 8 bases between them. This chain's CDR3 is CASSRQNSNQPQHF. CDR3 sequence (DNA): TGTGCCAGCAGTCGACAGAATAGCAATCAGCCCCAGCATTTT.

This rearrangement joins TRBV9 to TRBJ2-2; possible D gene TRBD1, 6 bases. CDR1 is SGDLS and CDR2 is YYNGEE in the germline V gene. The CDR3 loop spans 11 amino acids. CDR3 in DNA: TGTGCACAGGGCAACACCGGGGAGCTGTTTTTT. As protein: CAQGNTGELFF.

This clonotype came up a few times. The rearrangement uses TRBV29-1 and TRBJ1-1; 10 nucleotides agree with TRBD1. With V trimmed by 6 bases and J by 4 bases, 17 bases remained unmatched. This CDR3 spans 17 amino acids. The V gene's germline CDR1 is SQVTM and CDR2 ANQGSEA. CDR3 nucleotide sequence: TGCAGCGTCCGCCGTCCTAGCGGGACAGGGGTTGGCACTGAAGCTTTCTTT. Its protein product is CSVRRPSGTGVGTEAFF.

V usage is TRBV5-1 and J usage is TRBJ2-7; 7 positions agree with TRBD2. J gave up 7 bases and V 0 bases, and 10 bases lay outside the gene matches. CDR3 length: 15 amino acids. Looked up from germline, CDR1 is SGHRS and CDR2 is YFSETQ. CDR3: CASSLDIGTIEEQYF. CDR3 DNA: TGCGCCAGCAGCTTGGATATTGGGACTATAGAGGAGCAGTACTTC. The full variable domain, in which reference TRBV5-1 and TRBJ2-7 provide the parts outside the CDR3, is KAGVTQTPRYLIKTRGQQVTLSCSPISGHRSVSWYQQTPGQGLQFLFEYFSETQRNKGNFPGRFSGRQFSNSRSEMNVSTLELGDSALYLCASSLDIGTIEEQYFGPGTRLTVT.

J is TRBJ1-2 and V is TRBV28; 8 bases are a match to TRBD1. The V gene's germline CDR1 is MDHEN and CDR2 SYDVKM. V gave up 6 bases and J gave up 3 bases; unmatched junction bases: 6. The CDR3 covers 14 residues. The CDR3 reads CASSPQGADYGYTF. The CDR3 nucleotides read TGTGCCAGCAGCCCTCAGGGGGCCGACTATGGCTACACCTTC.

The chain recombines TRBV24-1 with TRBJ2-2, with unresolved D. The germline gives CDR1 KGHDR, CDR2 SFDVKD. Trimming took 3 bases from V and 0 from J, leaving 10 bases between them. This CDR3 comprises 16 residues. The CDR3 loop is CATSDPRLSNTGELFF. As DNA, the CDR3 is TGTGCCACCAGTGATCCGAGACTCTCGAACACCGGGGAGCTGTTTTTT.

This clonotype was recorded a few times. The chain joins TRBV10-1 to TRBJ2-6; no definite D call. The CDR3 extends over 14 amino acids. Trimming took 6 bases from V and 1 from J, leaving 7 bases between them. CDR1 is WNHNN and CDR2 is SYGVQD in the germline V gene (reference sequence). The CDR3 loop reads CASRVGSGANVLTF. The CDR3 DNA reads as TGCGCCAGCAGGGTGGGTTCTGGGGCCAACGTCCTGACTTTC.

This clonotype was seen a few times. V gene TRBV20-1 combines with J gene TRBJ1-6, with D tentatively TRBD1 (5 bases). Germline V CDR1 and CDR2: DFQATT, SNEGSKA (reference sequence). The CDR3 runs 13 residues. Trimming removed 3 bases at V and 6 bases at J, with 9 bases between. CDR3: CSARGDLNSPLHF. The CDR3 bases are TGCAGTGCTAGGGGGGACCTTAATTCACCCCTCCACTTT.

The genes are TRBV29-1 and TRBJ1-1; D might be TRBD1 (6 bases). CDR3 length: 13 amino acids. Germline V gene data show CDR1 as SQVTM and CDR2 as ANQGSEA. Deletions cut 8 bases from V and 0 bases from J, with 13 bases between. CDR3 region: CSLVQGMNTEAFF. The CDR3 coding sequence is TGCAGCTTGGTCCAGGGGATGAACACTGAAGCTTTCTTT. The variable domain in full, with the rest retrieved from reference TRBV29-1 and TRBJ1-1, is SAVISQKPSRDICQRGTSLTIQCQVDSQVTMMFWYRQQPGQSLTLIATANQGSEATYESGFVIDKFPISRPNLTFSTLTVSNMSPEDSSIYLCSLVQGMNTEAFFGQGTRLTVV.

With respect to this clonotype: The junction differs from germline at one of its ends, possibly a read error. This chain connects TRBV7-9 to TRBJ1-1; TRBD1 matches at 8 bases. CDR1 and CDR2 (germline): SEHNR, FQNEAQ (reference sequence). The CDR3 has 13 amino acids. CDR3 in amino acids: CASSLGQGAEASF. CDR3 DNA sequence: TGTGCTAGCAGCCTAGGACAGGGCGCTGAAGCTTCCTTT.

This clonotype was observed a handful of times. The chain carries TRBV2 and TRBJ2-2; TRBD2 matches 8 bases. CDR1 and CDR2 (germline): SNHLY, FYNNEI. V lost 5 bases to trimming and J lost 1 base; unmatched junction nucleotides: 3. This CDR3 spans 15 amino acids. CDR3 region: CASSILAVNTGELFF. CDR3 coding DNA: TGTGCCAGCAGTATACTAGCGGTGAACACCGGGGAGCTGTTTTTT.

This chain links TRBV2 with TRBJ1-5, with TRBD1 matching 8 bases. This CDR3 spans 13 amino acids. V lost 8 bases, J lost 9 bases, and 9 bases stayed unmatched. Germline CDR1 reads SNHLY; CDR2 reads FYNNEI. DNA of the CDR3: TGTGCCAGCGGTGCCAGGGGGCCTCGGCCCCAGCATTTT. This translates into CASGARGPRPQHF.

In this sample, this clonotype turned up a few times. The rearrangement links TRBV3-1 to TRBJ2-7; D possibly matches TRBD1 or TRBD2 (5 bases each). CDR3 size: 13 residues. CDR1 LGHDT and CDR2 YNNKEL come from the germline V gene (reference sequence). The ends were cut back, 1 base at V and 2 bases at J, with 6 bases in the middle. The CDR3 DNA sequence: TGTGCCAGCAGCCAAGGGGGGACCTACGAGCAGTACTTC. Protein sequence: CASSQGGTYEQYF.

Concerning this clonotype: Just one base apart from a much larger clone, this may be a read error. The chain is built from TRBV25-1 and TRBJ1-6, with D tentatively TRBD1 (5 bases). Trimming took off 0 bases at V and 8 bases at J, with 11 bases between the two ends. Looked up from germline, CDR1 is MGHDK and CDR2 is SYGVNS. There are 15 residues in the CDR3. The CDR3 DNA follows: TGTGCCAGCAGTGAATATGGGGCGGTTGATTCACCCCTCCACTTT. It translates to CASSEYGAVDSPLHF.

This clonotype was counted ten times or more. The chain couples TRBV19 to TRBJ1-5; D is possibly TRBD1 (5 bases). CDR3 length equals 14 residues. Looked up from germline, CDR1 is LNHDA and CDR2 is SQIVND (reference sequence). V was cut by 5 bases and J by 6 bases, with 14 bases left in between. This CDR3 reads CASSRAGRGQPQHF. DNA for the CDR3: TGTGCCAGTAGTCGGGCGGGACGAGGTCAGCCCCAGCATTTT.

This clonotype has a handful of counts. The chain links TRBV2 to TRBJ1-5; TRBD1 aligns across 9 bases. The V gene end was trimmed by 6 bases and the J gene end by 6 bases; junction bases not matched to a gene: 9. The CDR3 runs 15 residues. Germline V gene data show CDR1 as SNHLY and CDR2 as FYNNEI. The CDR3 region has the DNA TGTGCCAGCAGCTTGACGACAGGGGGGACTCAGCCCCAGCATTTT. This sequence encodes CASSLTTGGTQPQHF.

The rearrangement joins TRBV2 to TRBJ1-1; D remains ambiguous. The CDR3 has 12 amino acids. The V and J ends lost 3 bases and 10 bases respectively, with 12 bases between them. Per germline, CDR1 SNHLY and CDR2 FYNNEI. CDR3 nucleotides: TGTGCCAGCAGTGATCCCCGTCAAGGAGCTTTCTTT. Translated: CASSDPRQGAFF.

V is TRBV18 and J is TRBJ1-2; D possibly corresponds to TRBD1 (5 bases). The CDR3 has 15 residues. The V end was cut by 3 bases, the J end by 0 bases, with 11 bases between. CDR1 KGHSH and CDR2 LQKENI come from the germline V gene. In DNA form, the CDR3 reads TGTGCCAGCTCACCGGGACCTTCAACTAACTATGGCTACACCTTC. Encoded protein: CASSPGPSTNYGYTF.

The V and J genes are TRBV7-9 and TRBJ1-5; the D gene is possibly TRBD1 (6 bases). The CDR3 covers 17 residues. Trimming removed 1 base from V and 4 bases from J, with 17 bases in between. Germline V CDR1 and CDR2: SEHNR, FQNEAQ (reference sequence). As DNA, the CDR3 is TGTGCCAGCAGCTTAGATGCAGGGGCGGTATTGAATCAGCCCCAGCATTTT. Translation gives CASSLDAGAVLNQPQHF.

J is TRBJ2-2 and V is TRBV29-1; 7 bases align to TRBD2. The V and J ends lost 4 bases and 4 bases, in that order; junction bases with no gene match: 3. Per the germline V gene, CDR1 is SQVTM and CDR2 is ANQGSEA. The CDR3 covers 13 residues. CDR3 bases: TGCAGCGTTGGGGGAGGGACCACCGGGGAGCTGTTTTTT. Protein product: CSVGGGTTGELFF.

The chain uses TRBV7-2 and TRBJ1-5; no reliable D call. From germline, CDR1 is SGHTA and CDR2 FQGNSA. The V and J ends lost 2 bases and 6 bases respectively, with 17 bases between them. The CDR3 has 16 amino acids. In nucleotides, the CDR3 is TGTGCCAGCAGCTTAAAAAGGCGCAGCGAGGCTCAGCCCCAGCATTTT. Translating it yields CASSLKRRSEAQPQHF.

This chain connects TRBV7-9 to TRBJ2-7; D might be TRBD1 or TRBD2, each matching 5 bases. Trimming cost V 2 bases and J 6 bases, with 8 bases left between them. CDR1 SEHNR and CDR2 FQNEAQ come from the germline V gene (reference sequence). The CDR3 runs 12 residues. The CDR3 nucleotides are TGTGCCAGCAGCTTACGAGGGGTCGAGCAGTACTTC. As protein: CASSLRGVEQYF.

This clonotype appeared a few times. The genes are TRBV7-9 and TRBJ1-5, with D possibly matching TRBD1 (5 bases). The ends were cut back, 4 bases at V and 9 bases at J, with 16 bases in the middle. CDR1 and CDR2 from the germline V gene are SEHNR and FQNEAQ (reference sequence). The CDR3 loop spans 14 amino acids. This CDR3 is CASSSRGENGPQHF. CDR3 in DNA: TGTGCCAGCAGCTCCAGAGGGGAAAATGGGCCCCAGCATTTT.